This passage covers 9 T cell receptor beta chains from one sample sequenced in a study of monozygotic twins with inflammatory bowel disease. TCRdb re-analyzed the 5' RACE reads; it lists each CDR3 protein once, without DNA. Its listing shows approximately 420,000 distinct CDR3 sequences. The sequenced sample was blood. The receptors shown here come from a human donor with ulcerative colitis or Crohn's disease, or a healthy co-twin of an affected twin (not recorded which).

The chain links TRBV20-1 to TRBJ2-5; as DNA is missing, the TRBD2 call by TCRdb cannot be tested. This CDR3 comprises 15 residues. The germline V gene has CDR1 DFQATT and CDR2 SNEGSKA (reference sequence). The CDR3 reads CSASRREGYRETQYF.

V usage is TRBV10-3 and J usage is TRBJ2-7; TCRdb gives TRBD2 as the D gene, but with no DNA this cannot be confirmed. Per germline, CDR1 ENHRY and CDR2 SYGVKD. CDR3 size: 15 residues. CDR3: CAIHDSIGTSREQYF.

The rearrangement links TRBV20-1 to TRBJ2-6; without DNA, the TCRdb call of TRBD2 cannot be checked. From germline, CDR1 is DFQATT and CDR2 SNEGSKA (reference sequence). The CDR3 runs to 16 residues. CDR3 residues: CSARPVGLSGANVLTF.

The chain employs TRBV5-4 and TRBJ1-3; the TCRdb D gene call, TRBD1, has no DNA to confirm it. Looked up from germline, CDR1 is SGHNT and CDR2 is YYREEE (reference sequence). This CDR3 is built from 17 residues. The CDR3 protein is CASSTGQGLGSGNTIYF.

The chain recombines TRBV7-9 with TRBJ1-1; TCRdb reports TRBD1, a call that lacks DNA to check it against. CDR1 SEHNR and CDR2 FQNEAQ come from the germline V gene (reference sequence). The CDR3 has 15 amino acids. CDR3 in amino acids: CASTPRGTRDIEAFF.

The chain has TRBV20-1 and TRBJ2-1; TCRdb calls TRBD2, which cannot be checked without DNA. Germline V gives CDR1 DFQATT, CDR2 SNEGSKA (reference sequence). This CDR3 has 15 amino acids. The CDR3 sequence is CSADRPELGGNEQFF.

The V gene is TRBV5-1, the J gene TRBJ1-3; the TRBD1 assignment by TCRdb is unverifiable without DNA. Per the germline V gene, CDR1 is SGHRS and CDR2 is YFSETQ. CDR3 size: 15 residues. CDR3 sequence reads: CASSLAGQGVNTIYF.

V and J are TRBV12-3 or TRBV12-4 and TRBJ1-5. This CDR3 contains 13 residues. Here the CDR3 reads CASSFEKGQPQHF.

The CDR3: CASRSGGSSYEQYF. The chain uses TRBV7-2 and TRBJ2-7; the D gene TCRdb calls, TRBD1, cannot be checked with no DNA. Germline V gene data show CDR1 as SGHTA and CDR2 as FQGNSA. This CDR3 comprises 14 residues. The entire variable domain, with the rest obtained from reference TRBV7-2 and TRBJ2-7, is as follows: GAGVSQSPSNKVTEKGKDVELRCDPISGHTALYWYRQSLGQGLEFLIYFQGNSAPDKSGLPSDRFSAERTGGSVSTLTIQRTQQEDSAVYLCASRSGGSSYEQYFGPGTRLTVT.